This T cell receptor beta chain was profiled in a study of blood T cell repertoires in COVID-19. On the study more broadly: Collection of acute and convalescent COVID-19 samples took place in the United States, Italy and Spain. T cells, B-cell-depleted T cells, or PBMCs provided the cDNA or gDNA that served as material.

In the study's own analysis: Amplification with reference gene primers provided the estimates of nucleated cell counts. Data came from immunoSEQ multiplex PCR; TCRdb stores just in-frame clones and leaves some out. V and J calls and clone size are as listed in that table; D and trimming were resolved from the DNA. The table includes tens of thousands of clones, 60% to 85% detected once. Germline CDR1 is SGHRS and CDR2 is YFSETQ. The V end was cut by 3 bases, the J end by 6 bases, with 15 bases between. The CDR3 has 14 amino acids. V is TRBV5-1 and J is TRBJ1-2; no reliable D call. The receptor was derived from a human donor in a cohort sampled during active COVID-19. The sequenced sample consisted of peripheral blood. The CDR3 spells CASSWADIEDGYTF. The CDR3 nucleotides read TGCGCCAGCAGCTGGGCCGACATCGAAGATGGCTACACCTTC.